Below are 17 T cell receptor beta chains sequenced from a single sample in a study of beta chain features in type 1 diabetes. Study-level points and caveats: There was a moderate but significant shortening of TCRB CDR3s in all four CD4+ subsets of Type 1 diabetes patients.

No antigen has been assigned to these receptors. The whole isolated RNA underwent reverse transcription, so sequencing captured expressed TCRB transcripts. This table comes from immunoSEQ multiplex PCR, and its TCRdb copy is limited to in-frame clones, with some not included. This sample carries under 400,000 clones, 10% to 15% of them seen once, and the ten largest clones take about 0.01%. Specimen: naive CD4+ T cells from blood. The receptor set was obtained from a woman aged 18-30 years with type 1 diabetes.

The sample holds a few counts of this clone. The V and J genes are TRBV9 and TRBJ2-2; 8 positions agree with TRBD2. The CDR3 sequence is 16 residues long. Per the germline V gene, CDR1 is SGDLS and CDR2 is YYNGEE. V was pared by 2 bases and J by 0 bases, with 3 bases of the junction left unmatched. CDR3 sequence (DNA): TGTGCCAGCAGCGTCCCGGGAGGGCCGAACACCGGGGAGCTGTTTTTT. Its translation: CASSVPGGPNTGELFF.

The chain links TRBV9 to TRBJ2-2; tentatively, D is TRBD2 (5 bases). The germline V and J ends were trimmed by 0 bases and 5 bases, with 5 bases remaining between them. The CDR3 has 13 amino acids. Germline V gives CDR1 SGDLS, CDR2 YYNGEE. The CDR3 DNA follows: TGTGCCAGCAGCGTAGCGGGAACCGGGGAGCTGTTTTTT. It translates to CASSVAGTGELFF. Drawing the rest from reference TRBV9 and TRBJ2-2, the complete variable domain is DSGVTQTPKHLITATGQRVTLRCSPRSGDLSVYWYQQSLDQGLQFLIQYYNGEERAKGNILERFSAQQFPDLHSELNLSSLELGDSALYFCASSVAGTGELFFGEGSRLTVL.

This clone was detected only once. The chain recombines TRBV7-8 with TRBJ2-1, with 14 bases identical to TRBD2. V shed 11 bases and J 7 bases; nucleotides not matched to a gene: 4. The length of the CDR3 is 13 residues. From germline, CDR1 is SGHVS and CDR2 FQNEAQ. The CDR3 loop reads CAGRTSGGNEQFF. The CDR3 DNA follows: TGTGCCGGACGGACTAGCGGGGGGAATGAGCAGTTCTTC.

This clone has a handful of counts. The CDR3 bases are TGTGCCAGCAGCCCGACTAGCGGGAGGGCCCGGGGCACCGGGGAGCTGTTTTTT. Its protein is CASSPTSGRARGTGELFF. The rearrangement joins TRBV27 to TRBJ2-2; 14 bases are shared with TRBD2. V lost 6 bases to trimming and J lost 4 bases; unmatched junction nucleotides: 10. CDR3 length: 18 amino acids. The V gene's germline CDR1 is MNHEY and CDR2 SMNVEV (reference sequence).

A few counts support this clone. Other DNA variants within this sample encode the same CDR3. This chain uses TRBV5-6 with TRBJ1-2; TRBD1 might be the D (5 bases). Germline assignment: CDR1 SGHDT and CDR2 YYEEEE. Trimming removed 2 bases from V and 8 bases from J, with 13 bases in between. The CDR3 length is 13 residues. CDR3 amino acids: CASSLGDRGGYTF. The DNA of the CDR3 is TGTGCCAGCAGCTTAGGGGACCGGGGGGGCTACACCTTC.

There are a few counts of this clone. The V call is TRBV29-1, the J call TRBJ2-4, with a possible D match to TRBD1 (6 bases). Germline V CDR1 and CDR2: SQVTM, ANQGSEA. V was pared by 6 bases and J by 0 bases, with 12 bases between. There are 14 residues in the CDR3. The DNA for the CDR3 is TGCAGCGTCACAAGGGGGTTAGCCAAAAACATTCAGTACTTC. It codes for CSVTRGLAKNIQYF. The full variable domain, rest sourced from reference TRBV29-1 and TRBJ2-4, is SAVISQKPSRDICQRGTSLTIQCQVDSQVTMMFWYRQQPGQSLTLIATANQGSEATYESGFVIDKFPISRPNLTFSTLTVSNMSPEDSSIYLCSVTRGLAKNIQYFGAGTRLSVL.

For this clone: At the DNA level, this CDR3 is encoded by other sequences in the same sample as well. The genes are TRBV5-6 and TRBJ2-1; D unclear. Germline loops: CDR1 SGHDT, CDR2 YYEEEE. Deletions cut 0 bases from V and 9 bases from J, with 4 bases between. The CDR3 is 11 amino acids. The CDR3 region is CASSLAGEQFF. The CDR3 coding sequence is TGTGCCAGCAGCTTGGCAGGTGAGCAGTTCTTC.

This clone was counted a few times. The chain recombines TRBV27 with TRBJ2-7; D possibly corresponds to TRBD1 (5 bases). The CDR3 extends over 13 amino acids. Trimming removed 3 bases at V and 4 bases at J, with 10 bases between. The germline gives CDR1 MNHEY, CDR2 SMNVEV (reference sequence). The CDR3, as DNA: TGTGCCAGCAGTTTGTCAGGGTCGTACGAGCAGTACTTC. It specifies CASSLSGSYEQYF.

Comments on this clone: Other nucleotide sequences in the sample specify the same CDR3. The gene calls are TRBV5-1 and TRBJ2-5; D ambiguous. The CDR3 has 13 amino acids. V was cut by 0 bases and J by 3 bases, with 6 bases left in between. Germline CDR1 SGHRS, CDR2 YFSETQ. The DNA for the CDR3 is TGCGCCAGCAGCTTGGCCAGAAAAGAGACCCAGTACTTC. Translation gives CASSLARKETQYF. Variable domain in full (rest from reference TRBV5-1 and TRBJ2-5): KAGVTQTPRYLIKTRGQQVTLSCSPISGHRSVSWYQQTPGQGLQFLFEYFSETQRNKGNFPGRFSGRQFSNSRSEMNVSTLELGDSALYLCASSLARKETQYFGPGTRLLVL.

The chain employs TRBV7-2 and TRBJ2-1; D is uncertain. The germline gives CDR1 SGHTA, CDR2 FQGNSA. This CDR3 is 13 amino acids long. V shed 1 base and J shed 6 bases, with 7 bases lying between them. The CDR3 sequence: CASSLGSGNEQFF. In DNA, the CDR3 is TGTGCCAGCAGCTTAGGGAGTGGCAATGAGCAGTTCTTC.

This clone appeared a few times. The chain carries TRBV5-1 and TRBJ2-7; 8 nucleotides line up with TRBD1. This CDR3 is built from 13 residues. Germline-derived CDR1 and CDR2 are SGHRS and YFSETQ. Trimming took 3 bases from V and 2 from J; bases not matched to a gene: 1. CDR3 residues: CASSWDRTYEQYF. For the CDR3, the DNA is TGCGCCAGCAGCTGGGACAGGACCTACGAGCAGTACTTC.

There are a few counts of this clone. V usage is TRBV6-1 and J usage is TRBJ1-5; TRBD1 is a possible D gene (5 bases). The CDR3 spans 14 residues. V lost 10 bases to trimming and J lost 6 bases, with 19 bases between them. Looked up from germline, CDR1 is MNHNS and CDR2 is SASEGT. The CDR3 DNA reads TGTGCCACCCTGGGAGGGCAGGGCTCTCAGCCCCAGCATTTT. Amino acids: CATLGGQGSQPQHF.

This chain joins TRBV27 and TRBJ1-3; 7 nucleotides align to TRBD1. This CDR3 has 12 residues. Per the germline V gene, CDR1 is MNHEY and CDR2 is SMNVEV (reference sequence). The V and J ends lost 8 bases and 2 bases, in that order; junction bases with no gene match: 0. The CDR3 here is CASGQAGNTIYF. In nucleotides, the CDR3 is TGTGCCAGCGGACAGGCTGGAAACACCATATATTTT.

This rearrangement joins TRBV9 to TRBJ1-2, with TRBD1 as a possible D gene (6 bases). This CDR3 contains 14 residues. Germline V gene data show CDR1 as SGDLS and CDR2 as YYNGEE. V lost 5 bases, J lost 7 bases, and 18 bases lay in between. CDR3 bases: TGTGCCAGCAGTGAGATAACAGGGTCGGCTGGCTACACCTTC. It translates to CASSEITGSAGYTF.

The CDR3 DNA sequence: TGTGCCAGTAGTGGGGATAGGGGCAGCTACATCAATCAGCCCCAGCATTTT. Protein: CASSGDRGSYINQPQHF. The gene calls are TRBV19 and TRBJ1-5, with D possibly being TRBD1 (5 bases). This CDR3 contains 17 residues. Germline values: CDR1 LNHDA, CDR2 SQIVND (reference sequence). The V gene lost 5 bases and the J gene lost 3 bases, with 20 bases spanning the gap.

As DNA, the CDR3 is TGTGCCAGCTCACCACGAAGGGGCGGAGAGACCCAGTACTTC. Protein: CASSPRRGGETQYF. The chain has TRBV18 and TRBJ2-5; D is perhaps TRBD1 (5 bases). The germline gives CDR1 KGHSH, CDR2 LQKENI. Trimming left V 1 base short and J 4 bases short, with 10 bases between. This CDR3 is 14 amino acids long.

In its sample, this clone was seen a few times. The V gene is TRBV4-3, the J gene TRBJ2-3; D possibly corresponds to TRBD2 (7 bases). The CDR3 has 16 residues. Trimming took 4 bases from V and 6 from J, leaving 20 bases between them. From germline, CDR1 is LGHNA and CDR2 YSLEER. Written as DNA, the CDR3 is TGCGCCAGCAGCCCGAGTATCGGGGGGCTCGGCGATACGCAGTATTTT. It translates to CASSPSIGGLGDTQYF.